One and the same sample provided the 14 T cell receptor beta chains below, sequenced in a study of T cells after posttransplantation cyclophosphamide. Busulfan-fludarabine conditioning, marrow transplant, and cyclophosphamide on days +3 and +4 were administered. TCRdb keeps only in-frame clones here, not all; method: immunoSEQ multiplex PCR. Recorded here are approximately 12,000 clones, with no singletons, and the ten leading clones hold 26%. Specimen: PBMCs, collected after allogeneic stem cell transplant with posttransplant cyclophosphamide. All receptors come from a female patient aged 35 to 55 who received an allogeneic stem cell transplant from a related donor, was CMV-positive, and had acute GVHD only. The T cells may partly be graft donor cells.

This clone was seen ten or more times. The chain recombines TRBV7-9 with TRBJ2-7; D not resolved. This CDR3 is 13 amino acids long. V lost 2 bases, J lost 6 bases, and 11 bases lay in between. Germline CDR1 and CDR2: SEHNR and FQNEAQ (reference sequence). CDR3 loop: CASSLNGVIEQYF. The CDR3 bases are TGTGCCAGCAGCTTAAACGGAGTGATCGAGCAGTACTTC. Full variable domain (remainder filled in from reference TRBV7-9 and TRBJ2-7): DTGVSQNPRHKITKRGQNVTFRCDPISEHNRLYWYRQTLGQGPEFLTYFQNEAQLEKSRLLSDRFSAERPKGSFSTLEIQRTEQGDSAMYLCASSLNGVIEQYFGPGTRLTVT.

This clone was observed a handful of times. The V call is TRBV21-1, the J call TRBJ2-7; the tabulated D call, TRBD2, remains unverified against the DNA. TRBV21-1 has pseudogene status. The CDR3 consists of 19 residues. As DNA, the CDR3 is TGTGCCAGCAGCAAAGGGTTAGTAGCAACCATCCGCTCTACCTACGAGCAGTACGTC. Its translation: CASSKGLVATIRSTYEQYV.

The sample holds a few counts of this clone. This chain joins TRBV6-1 and TRBJ1-1; unclear D gene. The germline V gene has CDR1 MNHNS and CDR2 SASEGT. Trimming pared 3 bases from V and 0 bases from J, leaving 17 bases between. CDR3 size: 17 residues. The CDR3 DNA sequence: TGTGCCAGCAGTGAGCCCCTCGCCTACTATATGAACACTGAAGCTTTCTTT. Translated: CASSEPLAYYMNTEAFF.

The sample holds many counts of this clone. The gene calls are TRBV13 and TRBJ2-2, with a possible D match to TRBD1 (7 bases). Germline V gives CDR1 PRHDT, CDR2 FYEKMQ (reference sequence). The V end was cut by 5 bases, the J end by 4 bases, with 14 bases between. The CDR3 has 15 residues. The CDR3 sequence: CASSLPGGFTGELFF. DNA for the CDR3: TGTGCCAGCAGCCTCCCAGGGGGGTTCACCGGGGAGCTGTTTTTT.

This clone was seen a handful of times. J is TRBJ2-1 and V is TRBV6-5; TRBD2 aligns across 11 bases. The CDR3 is 15 amino acids. Germline loops: CDR1 MNHEY, CDR2 SVGAGI. The junction had 5 bases not matched to a gene; V was cut back by 7 bases and J by 3 bases. The CDR3 nucleotides are TGTGCCAGCAAAGCGGGACTAGCGGACTACAATGAGCAGTTCTTC. Translating gives CASKAGLADYNEQFF.

Comments on this clone: This specimen includes other DNA sequences encoding the same CDR3. The chain joins TRBV5-4 to TRBJ2-3, with 9 positions matching TRBD2. V lost 0 bases to trimming and J lost 5 bases; unmatched junction nucleotides: 7. Germline V gene sequence: CDR1 SGHNT, CDR2 YYREEE (reference sequence). The CDR3 runs 16 residues. The CDR3, as DNA: TGTGCCAGCAGCTTGGGTGCGGCGGGGGGGGGAGATACGCAGTATTTT. This gives the protein CASSLGAAGGGDTQYF.

The J gene is TRBJ2-2, the V gene TRBV19, with TRBD2 matching 8 bases. The germline V gene encodes CDR1 LNHDA and CDR2 SQIVND (reference sequence). After removal of 1 base from V and 5 bases from J, the junction contained 6 bases not matched to a gene. CDR3 length equals 16 residues. The CDR3 sequence: CASSIVGAGGTGELFF. CDR3 DNA: TGTGCCAGTAGTATAGTCGGGGCGGGGGGTACCGGGGAGCTGTTTTTT.

The sample holds many counts of this clone. The chain combines TRBV29-1 with TRBJ2-1, with 8 bases matching TRBD2. The trim removed 5 bases at V and 6 bases at J, leaving 3 bases unmatched. This CDR3 has 12 amino acids. CDR1 and CDR2 (germline): SQVTM, ANQGSEA. The DNA for the CDR3 is TGCAGCGTTAATCGGGGGGGCAATGAGCAGTTCTTC. Amino acids: CSVNRGGNEQFF.

Ten or more counts support this clone. The rearrangement uses TRBV7-9 and TRBJ2-3; 8 positions match TRBD2. The V and J ends lost 5 bases and 2 bases, in that order; junction bases with no gene match: 6. CDR1 and CDR2 (germline): SEHNR, FQNEAQ (reference sequence). The CDR3 has 15 residues. CDR3 sequence reads: CASSPVAGNTDTQYF. CDR3 coding DNA: TGTGCCAGCAGCCCGGTAGCGGGGAACACAGATACGCAGTATTTT.

In this sample, this clone turned up many times. The chain links TRBV6-6 to TRBJ1-6; the match to TRBD1 covers 9 bases. Trimming cost V 2 bases and J 10 bases; bases outside gene matches: 6. The CDR3 contains 15 residues. Looked up from germline, CDR1 is MNHNY and CDR2 is SVGAGI (reference sequence). CDR3 nucleotide sequence: TGTGCCAGCAGTTACCAACAGGGGGCCGGGTCACCCCTCCACTTT. Residues: CASSYQQGAGSPLHF.

This clone was seen many times. The V gene is TRBV5-4, the J gene TRBJ1-2, with 9 bases aligning to TRBD1. Per the germline V gene, CDR1 is SGHNT and CDR2 is YYREEE (reference sequence). V trimming: 4 bases; J trimming: 6 bases; junction bases outside the gene matches: 4. The CDR3 has 13 residues. CDR3 region: CASSPTGGDGYTF. The CDR3 DNA sequence: TGTGCCAGCAGCCCAACAGGGGGCGATGGCTACACCTTC.

The rearrangement joins TRBV9 to TRBJ1-3; the match to TRBD1 covers 7 bases. The junction had 13 bases not matched to a gene; V was cut back by 4 bases and J by 6 bases. Germline lookup yields CDR1 SGDLS and CDR2 YYNGEE. This CDR3 comprises 16 residues. The CDR3 DNA follows: TGTGCCAGCAGCCCGAGGGACAGCTTGGGATTAAACACCATATATTTT. Translating gives CASSPRDSLGLNTIYF.

This clone was seen at least ten times. The chain couples TRBV4-1 to TRBJ2-2; 11 bases agree with TRBD2. Looked up from germline, CDR1 is MGHRA and CDR2 is YSYEKL. Germline trimming cut 1 base from V and 6 bases from J; bases unmatched to any gene: 10. The CDR3 has 18 residues. CDR3 protein: CASSQVQSLAGAPGELFF. The CDR3 DNA follows: TGCGCCAGCAGCCAAGTCCAATCACTAGCGGGAGCCCCCGGGGAGCTGTTTTTT.

The table lists this clone with a few counts. The chain recombines TRBV2 with TRBJ2-5, with D perhaps TRBD2 (6 bases). V shed 7 bases and J shed 5 bases, with 14 bases lying between them. Per the germline V gene, CDR1 is SNHLY and CDR2 is FYNNEI. The CDR3 is 13 amino acids. CDR3 sequence (DNA): TGTGCCAGCATATGGGACCGGGAGGAGACCCAGTACTTC. Encoded protein: CASIWDREETQYF.